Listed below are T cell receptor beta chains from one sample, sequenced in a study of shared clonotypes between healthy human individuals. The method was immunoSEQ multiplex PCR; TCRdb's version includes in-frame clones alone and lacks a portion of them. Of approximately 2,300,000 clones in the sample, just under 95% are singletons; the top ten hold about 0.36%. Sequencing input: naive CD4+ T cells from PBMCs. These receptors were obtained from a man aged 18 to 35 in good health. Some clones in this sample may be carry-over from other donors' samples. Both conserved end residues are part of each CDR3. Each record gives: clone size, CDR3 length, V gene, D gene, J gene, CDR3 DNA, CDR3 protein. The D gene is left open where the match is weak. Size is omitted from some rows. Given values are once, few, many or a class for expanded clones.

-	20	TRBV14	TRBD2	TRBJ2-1	TGTGCCAGCAGCCAAGATTTGGGACTAGCGGGCGGGAGCTCCTACAATGAGCAGTTCTTC	CASSQDLGLAGGSSYNEQFF
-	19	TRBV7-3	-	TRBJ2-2	TGTGCCAGCAGCTTAAAACCGGTAGGACGGATCCCTAACACCGGGGAGCTGTTTTTT	CASSLKPVGRIPNTGELFF
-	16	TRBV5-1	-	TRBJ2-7	TGCGCCAGCAGCTTGGCCCTTAACAGGGATGCCTACGAGCAGTACTTC	CASSLALNRDAYEQYF
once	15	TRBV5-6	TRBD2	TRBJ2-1	TGTGCCAGCAGCCGGACTAGCGGAGTTTACAATGAGCAGTTCTTC	CASSRTSGVYNEQFF
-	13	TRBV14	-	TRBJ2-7	TGTGCCAGCAGCCAAAGACTACACTACGAGCAGTACTTC	CASSQRLHYEQYF
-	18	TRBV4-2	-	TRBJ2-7	TGTGCCAGCAGCCAAGCGGTGGTGAGGCGTTTTGTTTTTTACGAGCAGTACTTC	CASSQAVVRRFVFYEQYF
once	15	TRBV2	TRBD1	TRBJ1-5	TGTGCCAGCAGTCTCACAGGGGGAAGAGGCCAGCCCCAGCATTTT	CASSLTGGRGQPQHF
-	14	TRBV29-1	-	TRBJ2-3	TGCAGCACTCGAAGGGTGGGGAGCACAGATACGCAGTATTTT	CSTRRVGSTDTQYF
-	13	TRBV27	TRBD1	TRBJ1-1	TGTGCCAGCAGCCTGGACAGGGGGCGCCGCGCTTTCTTT	CASSLDRGRRAFF
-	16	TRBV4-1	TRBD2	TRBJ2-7	TGCGCCAGCAGCCGACGACTAGCGGGAGATTCCTACGAGCAGTACTTC	CASSRRLAGDSYEQYF
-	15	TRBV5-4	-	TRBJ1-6	TGTGCCAGCAGCTCCGGACGGAGCAGTAATTCACCCCTCCACTTT	CASSSGRSSNSPLHF
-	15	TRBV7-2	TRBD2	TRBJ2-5	TGTGCCAGCAGCTTAGCAACCGGGACTAGTCAGACCCAGTACTTC	CASSLATGTSQTQYF
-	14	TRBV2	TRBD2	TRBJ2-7	TGTGCCAGCAAAATTAGCGGGTCTACCTACGAGCAGTACTTC	CASKISGSTYEQYF
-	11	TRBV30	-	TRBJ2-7	TGTGCCACTCGACTAGTCTACGAGCAGTACTTC	CATRLVYEQYF
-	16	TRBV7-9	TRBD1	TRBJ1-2	TGTGCCAGCAGCTCGGGTTCGGACAGGACAAACTATGGCTACACCTTC	CASSSGSDRTNYGYTF
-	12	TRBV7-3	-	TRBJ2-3	TGTGCCAGCAGCTCCGTAGGAGATACGCAGTATTTT	CASSSVGDTQYF
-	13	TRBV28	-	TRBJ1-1	TGTGCCAGCAGGGGTGGAATGAACACTGAAGCTTTCTTT	CASRGGMNTEAFF
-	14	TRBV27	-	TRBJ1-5	TGTGCCAGCAGTTGGACGACGCCTTATCAGCCCCAGCATTTT	CASSWTTPYQPQHF
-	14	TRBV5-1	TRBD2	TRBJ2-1	TGCGCCAGCAGCACCGGGACTAGCGGGATTGAGCAGTTCTTC	CASSTGTSGIEQFF
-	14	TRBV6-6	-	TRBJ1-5	TGTGCCAGCAGTTACTCGAAGGGGGATCAGCCCCAGCATTTT	CASSYSKGDQPQHF
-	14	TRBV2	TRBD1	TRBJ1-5	TGTGCCAGCAGTCAACAGGGGGATCAAAGGCCCCAGCATTTT	CASSQQGDQRPQHF
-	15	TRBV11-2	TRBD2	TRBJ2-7	TGTGCCAGCAGCGTTACTAGCGGGAGTCCCCACGAGCAGTACTTC	CASSVTSGSPHEQYF
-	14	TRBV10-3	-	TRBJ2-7	TGTGCCACCTACGAGGGGGACACCGCCTACGAGCAGTACTTC	CATYEGDTAYEQYF
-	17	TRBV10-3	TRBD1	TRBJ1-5	TGTGCCATCAGTACCTCAGGGGGAGGTAGTAGCAATCAGCCCCAGCATTTT	CAISTSGGGSSNQPQHF
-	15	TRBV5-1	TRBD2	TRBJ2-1	TGCGCCAGCAGCTTGGATGCGGGAGGGCCCGATGAGCAGTTCTTC	CASSLDAGGPDEQFF
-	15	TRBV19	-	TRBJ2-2	TGTGCCAGTAGTCTTTTGCCCTCGAACACCGGGGAGCTGTTTTTT	CASSLLPSNTGELFF
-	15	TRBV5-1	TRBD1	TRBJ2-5	TGCGCCAGCAGCTTGGCCGACAGGGGACTTTGGACCCAGTACTTC	CASSLADRGLWTQYF
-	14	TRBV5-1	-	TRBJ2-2	TGCGCCAGCAGCCTAACCGTGAACCCCGGGGAGCTGTTTTTT	CASSLTVNPGELFF
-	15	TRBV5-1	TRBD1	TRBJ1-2	TGCGCCAGCAGCTTGTGGGACAGGGGGAATTATGGCTACACCTTC	CASSLWDRGNYGYTF
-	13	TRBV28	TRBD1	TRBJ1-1	TGTGCCAGCAGCTCAGGGGGCGGTACTGAAGCTTTCTTT	CASSSGGGTEAFF
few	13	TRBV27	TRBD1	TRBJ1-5	TGTGCCACACGGGACAGGATTAGCCAGCCCCAGCATTTT	CATRDRISQPQHF
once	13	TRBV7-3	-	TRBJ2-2	TGTGCCAGCAGTACGGGTCCGGGCGGGGAGCTGTTTTTT	CASSTGPGGELFF